These 21 T cell receptor beta chains were sequenced from one sample in a study of prognosis after radiotherapy for stage I lung cancer. Genomic DNA served as the source from which two-round multiplex PCR generated TCR beta CDR3 amplicons. Primers specific to each TRBV and TRBJ gene were used in first-round PCR. TCRdb reanalysed the multiplex PCR reads using MiXCR and keeps one entry per CDR3 protein. Of 50,000 to 75,000 distinct CDR3 sequences listed, about 25% were seen once; the top ten hold approximately 8.3%. Sequences were derived from PBMCs, sampled before or after stereotactic body radiation therapy (not recorded which). All receptors derive from a donor at least 50 years old with non-small cell lung cancer.

V is TRBV7-8 and J is TRBJ2-5; no clear D gene. Per germline, CDR1 SGHVS and CDR2 FQNEAQ. The CDR3 totals 14 residues. V was pared by 7 bases and J by 1 base, with 13 bases between. CDR3 in DNA: TGTGCCAGCAACCCCTGGGGTAGCCAAGAGACCCAGTACTTC. Protein product: CASNPWGSQETQYF.

This clonotype has ten or more counts. V is TRBV7-6 and J is TRBJ2-5; 9 bases are shared with TRBD1. Germline-derived CDR1 and CDR2 are SGHVS and FNYEAQ. Germline trimming cut 1 base from V and 3 bases from J; bases unmatched to any gene: 3. This CDR3 comprises 15 residues. This CDR3 reads CASSLGTGVKETQYF. The CDR3 DNA sequence: TGTGCCAGCAGCTTAGGGACAGGGGTAAAAGAGACCCAGTACTTC.

This clonotype was detected a few times. This chain joins TRBV20-1 and TRBJ2-5; D is tentatively TRBD1 or TRBD2 (6 bases each). Per germline, CDR1 DFQATT and CDR2 SNEGSKA (reference sequence). The CDR3 spans 15 residues. The V end was cut by 6 bases, the J end by 4 bases, with 21 bases between. CDR3 sequence reads: CSAHSPRGRPETQYF. The CDR3 nucleotides read TGCAGTGCGCACTCTCCCCGGGGGCGCCCAGAGACCCAGTACTTC.

This clonotype was observed at least ten times. This sequence joins TRBV7-9 and TRBJ1-2; TRBD1 might be the D (5 bases). The V gene lost 7 bases and the J gene lost 2 bases, with 14 bases spanning the gap. The CDR3 is 14 amino acids. Per germline, CDR1 SEHNR and CDR2 FQNEAQ (reference sequence). The CDR3 loop reads CASTSGTSNYGYTF. CDR3 DNA sequence: TGTGCCAGCACAAGCGGGACTTCCAACTATGGCTACACCTTC.

A word on this clonotype: A much more abundant neighbour one base away suggests this may be a read error. Because the CDR3 is missing its conserved closing phenylalanine or tryptophan, this is likely a read error. V is TRBV6-2 or TRBV6-3 and J is TRBJ2-5; 7 bases align to TRBD2. Germline V gene lookup returns CDR1 MNHEY and CDR2 SVGEGT. Trimming removed 0 bases from V and 1 base from J; junction bases left unmatched: 5. The CDR3 extends over 16 amino acids. CDR3: CASSYSKGGGQETQYL. CDR3 sequence (DNA): TGTGCCAGCAGTTACTCGAAAGGCGGGGGCCAAGAGACCCAGTACTTA.

This clonotype was observed many times. This sequence joins TRBV6-1 and TRBJ1-1; 11 positions agree with TRBD1. The germline gives CDR1 MNHNS, CDR2 SASEGT. The V and J ends lost 9 bases and 8 bases, in that order; junction bases with no gene match: 8. The CDR3 is 13 amino acids. The CDR3 coding sequence is TGTGCCAGTAGAGGACAGGGGGCTGGGGAAGCTTTCTTT. It specifies CASRGQGAGEAFF.

This clonotype was detected once. The genes are TRBV6-1 and TRBJ1-6, with TRBD1 matching over 8 bases. From germline, CDR1 is MNHNS and CDR2 SASEGT. After removal of 7 bases from V and 9 bases from J, the junction contained 11 bases not matched to a gene. The CDR3 extends over 15 amino acids. The CDR3 DNA reads as TGTGCCAGCATTGCAACCGAGACAGGGGTTTCACCCCTCCACTTT. This gives the protein CASIATETGVSPLHF.

In regard to this clonotype: A much larger clone lies a single base off, so this may be a read error. The chain recombines TRBV6-2 or TRBV6-3 with TRBJ1-4; no definite D call. The CDR3 spans 16 residues. The germline V and J ends were trimmed by 5 bases and 4 bases, with 17 bases remaining between them. Germline CDR1 reads MNHEY; CDR2 reads SVGEGT. CDR3 residues: CASSAPFSSLNEKLFF. Written as DNA, the CDR3 is TGTGCCAGCAGTGCCCCGTTCAGCTCCCTTAATGAAAAACTGTTTTTT.

This clonotype appeared many times. The V call is TRBV4-1, the J call TRBJ2-3, with D possibly being TRBD2 (6 bases). The CDR3 length is 16 residues. Germline lookup yields CDR1 MGHRA and CDR2 YSYEKL. V shed 1 base and J shed 9 bases, with 20 bases lying between them. The CDR3 here is CASSQGRGVESRTQYF. The CDR3 DNA follows: TGCGCCAGCAGCCAAGGGCGCGGGGTCGAAAGTCGGACGCAGTATTTT.

This clonotype was seen repeatedly, ten times or more. The V gene is TRBV5-1, the J gene TRBJ2-1, with TRBD2 matching over 15 bases. The length of the CDR3 is 21 residues. The V segment lost 4 bases and the J segment 4 bases; nucleotides outside the gene matches: 18. CDR1 is SGHRS, CDR2 YFSETQ, per germline. The CDR3: CASSLIPGTSGGRTNYNEQFF. CDR3 bases: TGCGCCAGCAGCCTTATACCCGGGACTAGCGGGGGGCGTACTAATTACAATGAGCAGTTCTTC.

As concerns this clonotype: This likely reflects a read error, since a far larger clone is one base away. This chain uses TRBV7-3 with TRBJ2-1; D possibly corresponds to TRBD1 (5 bases). There are 15 residues in the CDR3. Trimming stripped 6 bases from V and 3 bases from J, with 15 bases between. Germline CDR1 reads SGHTA; CDR2 reads FQGTGA. The CDR3 sequence: CASSDSGLYYNEQFF. Here the CDR3 DNA reads TGTGCCAGCAGTGATTCAGGGCTTTACTACAATGAGCAGTTCTTC.

This clonotype was seen repeatedly, ten times or more. V is TRBV19 and J is TRBJ2-3; D could derive from TRBD1 or TRBD2 (5 bases each). Trimming left V 5 bases short and J 3 bases short, with 12 bases between. Germline V gene data show CDR1 as LNHDA and CDR2 as SQIVND (reference sequence). CDR3 size: 14 residues. This chain's CDR3 is CASSSGPGTDTQYF. The CDR3 DNA follows: TGTGCCAGTAGTTCGGGACCTGGGACAGATACGCAGTATTTT. Combining the CDR3 with reference TRBV19 and TRBJ2-3 gives the whole variable domain DGGITQSPKYLFRKEGQNVTLSCEQNLNHDAMYWYRQDPGQGLRLIYYSQIVNDFQKGDIAEGYSVSREKKESFPLTVTSAQKNPTAFYLCASSSGPGTDTQYFGPGTRLTVL.

The chain recombines TRBV10-2 with TRBJ1-4; D is undetermined. CDR3 length equals 16 residues. The V and J ends lost 2 bases and 8 bases respectively, with 18 bases between them. CDR1 WSHSY and CDR2 SAAADI come from the germline V gene. Here the CDR3 DNA reads TGCGCCAGCAGTGAGGTAATGGGGAAGATCGGAGAAAAACTGTTTTTT. It translates to CASSEVMGKIGEKLFF.

V and J are TRBV18 and TRBJ2-1; weak D call: TRBD1 (6 bases). CDR1 and CDR2 from the germline V gene are KGHSH and LQKENI. This CDR3 has 16 amino acids. The V end was cut by 3 bases, the J end by 5 bases, with 17 bases between. The chain's CDR3 is CASSPFTGMKNNEQFF. The CDR3 DNA follows: TGTGCCAGCTCACCGTTCACAGGGATGAAAAACAATGAGCAGTTCTTC.

This clonotype was recorded at least ten times. The V gene is TRBV7-2, the J gene TRBJ1-1; weak D call: TRBD1 (5 bases). This CDR3 contains 15 residues. Germline CDR1 reads SGHTA; CDR2 reads FQGNSA. The germline V and J ends were trimmed by 0 bases and 10 bases, with 18 bases remaining between them. CDR3 bases: TGTGCCAGCAGCTTAGCGGCAGCCTCCAGGGAGGGAGCTTTCTTT. Translation: CASSLAAASREGAFF.

Concerning this clonotype itself: A much more abundant neighbour one base away suggests this may be a read error. V is TRBV20-1 and J is TRBJ1-1; 7 bases are shared with TRBD1. With 6 bases clipped from V and 4 bases from J, the junction kept 8 bases outside the gene matches. The CDR3 runs 13 residues. Germline V gene sequence: CDR1 DFQATT, CDR2 SNEGSKA (reference sequence). The CDR3 nucleotides are TGCAGTGCAGACCTACAGGGGAGCACTGAAGCTTTCTTT. It is translated as CSADLQGSTEAFF.

This clonotype was counted at least ten times. This chain connects TRBV3-1 to TRBJ2-2; 8 bases agree with TRBD1. CDR3 length: 16 residues. Per germline, CDR1 LGHDT and CDR2 YNNKEL (reference sequence). J lost 4 bases, V lost 2 bases, and 6 bases had no gene match. CDR3 amino acids: CASSQPGQGSTGELFF. CDR3 coding DNA: TGTGCCAGCAGCCAACCAGGACAGGGTTCCACCGGGGAGCTGTTTTTT.

There are many counts of this clonotype. The chain recombines TRBV20-1 with TRBJ2-7; TRBD2 is a possible D gene (5 bases). The V end lost 4 bases, the J end lost 5 bases, and 9 bases lay between the germline ends. Germline CDR1 reads DFQATT; CDR2 reads SNEGSKA (reference sequence). CDR3 size: 11 residues. The CDR3 DNA follows: TGCAGTGCTACAAGGGAGAACGAGCAGTACTTC. It yields the protein CSATRENEQYF.

This clonotype appeared many times. This sequence joins TRBV20-1 and TRBJ2-1; TRBD1 is a possible D gene (5 bases). The CDR3 contains 13 residues. V lost 5 bases, J lost 8 bases, and 16 bases lay in between. Germline V gene sequence: CDR1 DFQATT, CDR2 SNEGSKA (reference sequence). In DNA, the CDR3 is TGCAGTGCTCACAGGACCCAAGGGGATGAGCAGTTCTTC. It specifies CSAHRTQGDEQFF.

This clonotype was counted at least ten times. The rearrangement uses TRBV6-9 and TRBJ2-2, with 8 bases identical to TRBD1. The germline V gene encodes CDR1 MNHGY and CDR2 SVAAGI. The V segment lost 3 bases and the J segment 1 base; nucleotides outside the gene matches: 1. The CDR3 covers 15 residues. CDR3 DNA: TGTGCCAGCAGTTACAGGGGGCAGAACACCGGGGAGCTGTTTTTT. It encodes CASSYRGQNTGELFF.

As concerns this clonotype: A clone one base away is much larger, so this may be a read error. This chain connects TRBV20-1 to TRBJ1-1; TRBD1 matches at 7 bases. The CDR3 contains 15 residues. The germline gives CDR1 DFQATT, CDR2 SNEGSKA (reference sequence). V lost 6 bases and J lost 5; bases outside the gene matches: 15. The CDR3 loop reads CSAPGKGGGRTEAFF. CDR3 nucleotides: TGCAGTGCCCCCGGGAAAGGGGGCGGGCGGACTGAAGCTTTCTTT.